A single TCR beta chain is shown here with its context. Germline V lookup: CDR1 SGDLS, CDR2 YYNGEE. The CDR3 runs 16 residues. V trimming: 4 bases; J trimming: 4 bases; junction bases outside the gene matches: 12. This record comes from a study of cytomegalovirus exposure and HLA in healthy donors. Both 60 Vbeta primers and 13 Jbeta primers went into the PCR. Profiling relied on immunoSEQ multiplex PCR, and the TCRdb table lists in-frame clones only, not all of them. The sample records some 150,000 clones, 76% being singletons. The sample taken for sequencing was PBMCs. V and J are TRBV9 and TRBJ1-2, with TRBD1 identical over 8 bases. The sequence derives from a female donor in good health and CMV-seropositive. DNA of the CDR3: TGTGCCAGCAGCCCTTCCCCAGCGACAGGGGCCTATGGCTACACCTTC. Protein sequence: CASSPSPATGAYGYTF.